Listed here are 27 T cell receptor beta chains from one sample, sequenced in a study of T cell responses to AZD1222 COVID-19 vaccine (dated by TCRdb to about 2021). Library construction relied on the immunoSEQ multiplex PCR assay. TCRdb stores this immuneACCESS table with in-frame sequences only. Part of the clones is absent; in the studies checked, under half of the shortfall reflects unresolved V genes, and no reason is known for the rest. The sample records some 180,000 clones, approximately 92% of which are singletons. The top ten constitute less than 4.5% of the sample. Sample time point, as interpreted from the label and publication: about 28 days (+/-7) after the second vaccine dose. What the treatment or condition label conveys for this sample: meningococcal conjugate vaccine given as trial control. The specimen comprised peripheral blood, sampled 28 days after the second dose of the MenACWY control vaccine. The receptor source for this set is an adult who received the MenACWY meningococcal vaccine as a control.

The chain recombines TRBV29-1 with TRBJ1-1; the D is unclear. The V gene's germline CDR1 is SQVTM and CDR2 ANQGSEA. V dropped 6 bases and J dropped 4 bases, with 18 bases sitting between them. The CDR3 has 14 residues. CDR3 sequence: CSVSFFGVRTEAFF. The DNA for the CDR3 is TGCAGCGTCTCTTTTTTTGGGGTCCGCACTGAAGCTTTCTTT.

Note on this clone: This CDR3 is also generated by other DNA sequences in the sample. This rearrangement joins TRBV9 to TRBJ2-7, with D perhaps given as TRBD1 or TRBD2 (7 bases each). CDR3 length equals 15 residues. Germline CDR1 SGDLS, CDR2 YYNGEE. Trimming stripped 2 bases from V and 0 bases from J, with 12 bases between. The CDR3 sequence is CASSVAGGGSYEQYF. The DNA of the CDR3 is TGTGCCAGCAGCGTTGCAGGGGGGGGCTCCTACGAGCAGTACTTC.

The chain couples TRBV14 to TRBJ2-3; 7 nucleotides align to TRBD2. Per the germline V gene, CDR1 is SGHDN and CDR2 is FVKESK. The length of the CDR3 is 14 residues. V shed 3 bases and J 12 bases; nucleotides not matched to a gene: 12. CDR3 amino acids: CASSHPIRDYFQYF. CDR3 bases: TGTGCCAGCAGCCACCCCATCCGGGACTACTTCCAGTATTTT.

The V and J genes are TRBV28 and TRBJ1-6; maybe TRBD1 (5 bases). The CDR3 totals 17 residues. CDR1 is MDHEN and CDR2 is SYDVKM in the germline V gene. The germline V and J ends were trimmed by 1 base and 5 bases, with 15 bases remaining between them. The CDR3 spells CASSLFLRDGDNSPLHF. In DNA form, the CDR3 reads TGTGCCAGCAGTTTATTTCTCCGGGACGGCGATAATTCACCCCTCCACTTT. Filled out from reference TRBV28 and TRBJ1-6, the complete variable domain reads DVKVTQSSRYLVKRTGEKVFLECVQDMDHENMFWYRQDPGLGLRLIYFSYDVKMKEKGDIPEGYSVSREKKERFSLILESASTNQTSMYLCASSLFLRDGDNSPLHFGNGTRLTVT.

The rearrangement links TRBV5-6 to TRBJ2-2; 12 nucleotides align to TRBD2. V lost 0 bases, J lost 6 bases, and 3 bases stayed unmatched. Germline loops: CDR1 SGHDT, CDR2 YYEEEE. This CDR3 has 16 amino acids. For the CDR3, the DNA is TGTGCCAGCAGCTTGGCCCCTAGCGGGAGGGCCGGGGAGCTGTTTTTT. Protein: CASSLAPSGRAGELFF.

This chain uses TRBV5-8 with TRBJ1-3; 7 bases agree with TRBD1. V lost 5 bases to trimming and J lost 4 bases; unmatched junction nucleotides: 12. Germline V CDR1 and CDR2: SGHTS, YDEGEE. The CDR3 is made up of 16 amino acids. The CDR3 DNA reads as TGTGCCAGCAGGCCCCGTGGAGGGGGCTTAGGAAACACCATATATTTT. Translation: CASRPRGGGLGNTIYF.

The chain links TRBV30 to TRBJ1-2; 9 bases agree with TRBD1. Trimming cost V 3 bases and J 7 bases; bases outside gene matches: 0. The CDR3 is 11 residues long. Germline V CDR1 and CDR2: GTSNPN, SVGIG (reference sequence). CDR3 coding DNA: TGTGCCTGGAGGACAGGGGGTGGCTACACCTTC. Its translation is CAWRTGGGYTF. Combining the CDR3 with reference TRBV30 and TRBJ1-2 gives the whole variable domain SQTIHQWPATLVQPVGSPLSLECTVEGTSNPNLYWYRQAAGRGLQLLFYSVGIGQISSEVPQNLSASRPQDRQFILSSKKLLLSDSGFYLCAWRTGGGYTFGSGTRLTVV.

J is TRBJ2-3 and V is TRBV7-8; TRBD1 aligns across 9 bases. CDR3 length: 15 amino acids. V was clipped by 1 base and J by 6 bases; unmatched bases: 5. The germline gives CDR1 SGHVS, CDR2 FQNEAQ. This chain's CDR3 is CASSLDRGRRDTQYF. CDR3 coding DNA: TGTGCCAGCAGCTTAGACAGGGGGCGGCGGGATACGCAGTATTTT.

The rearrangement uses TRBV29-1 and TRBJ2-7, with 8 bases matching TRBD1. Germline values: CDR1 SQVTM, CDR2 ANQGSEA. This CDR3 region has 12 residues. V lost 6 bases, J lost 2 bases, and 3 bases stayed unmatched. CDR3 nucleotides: TGCAGCGTCGGACAGGGTGCCTACGAGCAGTACTTC. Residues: CSVGQGAYEQYF.

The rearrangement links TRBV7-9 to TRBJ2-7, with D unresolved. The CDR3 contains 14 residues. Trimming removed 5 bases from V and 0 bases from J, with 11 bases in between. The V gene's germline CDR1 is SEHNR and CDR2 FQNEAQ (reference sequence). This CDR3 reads CASSGPVASYEQYF. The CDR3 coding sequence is TGTGCCAGCAGCGGACCAGTTGCCTCCTACGAGCAGTACTTC.

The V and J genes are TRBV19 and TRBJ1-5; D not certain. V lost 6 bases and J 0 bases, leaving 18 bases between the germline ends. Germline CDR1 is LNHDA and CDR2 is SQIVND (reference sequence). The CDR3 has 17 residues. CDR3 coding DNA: TGTGCCAGTAGGCCGGGGAGGGCAGAAGATAGCAATCAGCCCCAGCATTTT. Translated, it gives CASRPGRAEDSNQPQHF. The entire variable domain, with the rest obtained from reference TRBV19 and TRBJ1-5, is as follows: DGGITQSPKYLFRKEGQNVTLSCEQNLNHDAMYWYRQDPGQGLRLIYYSQIVNDFQKGDIAEGYSVSREKKESFPLTVTSAQKNPTAFYLCASRPGRAEDSNQPQHFGDGTRLSIL.

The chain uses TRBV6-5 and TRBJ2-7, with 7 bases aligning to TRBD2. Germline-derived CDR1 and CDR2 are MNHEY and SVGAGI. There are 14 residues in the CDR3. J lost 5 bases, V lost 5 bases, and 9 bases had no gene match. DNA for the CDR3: TGTGCCAGCAGTCCCCGCGGACTAGGCCACGAGCAGTACTTC. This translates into CASSPRGLGHEQYF.

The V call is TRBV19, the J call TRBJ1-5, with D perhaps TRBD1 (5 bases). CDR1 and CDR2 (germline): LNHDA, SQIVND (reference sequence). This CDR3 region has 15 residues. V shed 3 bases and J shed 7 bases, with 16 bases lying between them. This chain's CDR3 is CASSIVRGAQQPQHF. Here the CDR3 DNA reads TGTGCCAGTAGTATCGTGAGAGGGGCTCAACAGCCCCAGCATTTT.

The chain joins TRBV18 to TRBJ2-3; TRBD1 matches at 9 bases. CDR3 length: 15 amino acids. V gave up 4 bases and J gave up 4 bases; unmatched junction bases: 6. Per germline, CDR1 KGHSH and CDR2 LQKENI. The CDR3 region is CASSRWTGEADTQYF. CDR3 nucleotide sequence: TGTGCCAGCTCACGTTGGACAGGGGAGGCAGATACGCAGTATTTT.

The CDR3 DNA sequence: TGTGCCAGCAGCTTTGGAGGGGATGAAAAACTGTTTTTT. This gives the protein CASSFGGDEKLFF. This chain links TRBV11-3 with TRBJ1-4; the D gene is possibly TRBD1 (5 bases). CDR1 is SGHNT, CDR2 YENEEA, per germline. Between the trimmed V and J ends, which lost 3 bases and 6 bases, there was a span of 8 bases. The CDR3 totals 13 residues.

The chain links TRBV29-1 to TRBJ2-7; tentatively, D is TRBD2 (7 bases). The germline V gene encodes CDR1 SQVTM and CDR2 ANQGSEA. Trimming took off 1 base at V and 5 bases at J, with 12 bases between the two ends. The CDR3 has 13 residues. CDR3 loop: CSVEGSGGHEQYF. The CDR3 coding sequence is TGCAGCGTTGAAGGATCGGGGGGCCACGAGCAGTACTTC.

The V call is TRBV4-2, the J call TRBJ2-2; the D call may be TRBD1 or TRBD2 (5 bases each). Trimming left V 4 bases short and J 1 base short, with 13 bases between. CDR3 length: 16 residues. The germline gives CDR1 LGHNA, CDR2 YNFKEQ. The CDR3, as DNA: TGTGCCAGCAGCCTGTCCGGGACGGGGAACACCGGGGAGCTGTTTTTT. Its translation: CASSLSGTGNTGELFF.

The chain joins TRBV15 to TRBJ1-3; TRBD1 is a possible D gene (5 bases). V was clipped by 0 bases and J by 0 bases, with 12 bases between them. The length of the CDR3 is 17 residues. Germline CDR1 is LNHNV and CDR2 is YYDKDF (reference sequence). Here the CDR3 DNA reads TGTGCCACCAGCAGAGACCGCGGGGGTTTCTCTGGAAACACCATATATTTT. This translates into CATSRDRGGFSGNTIYF.

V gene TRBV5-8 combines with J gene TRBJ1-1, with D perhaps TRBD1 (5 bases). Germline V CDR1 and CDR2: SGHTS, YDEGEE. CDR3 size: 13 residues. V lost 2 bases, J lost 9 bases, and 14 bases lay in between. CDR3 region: CASSLGHARQAFF. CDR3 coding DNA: TGTGCCAGCAGCTTAGGACACGCCCGTCAAGCTTTCTTT.

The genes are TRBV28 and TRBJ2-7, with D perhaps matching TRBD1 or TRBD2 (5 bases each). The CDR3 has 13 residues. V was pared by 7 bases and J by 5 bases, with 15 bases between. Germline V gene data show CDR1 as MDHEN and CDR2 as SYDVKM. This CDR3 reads CASTTGRSNEQYF. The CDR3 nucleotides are TGTGCCAGCACCACGGGACGTAGCAACGAGCAGTACTTC. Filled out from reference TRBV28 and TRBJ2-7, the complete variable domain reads DVKVTQSSRYLVKRTGEKVFLECVQDMDHENMFWYRQDPGLGLRLIYFSYDVKMKEKGDIPEGYSVSREKKERFSLILESASTNQTSMYLCASTTGRSNEQYFGPGTRLTVT.

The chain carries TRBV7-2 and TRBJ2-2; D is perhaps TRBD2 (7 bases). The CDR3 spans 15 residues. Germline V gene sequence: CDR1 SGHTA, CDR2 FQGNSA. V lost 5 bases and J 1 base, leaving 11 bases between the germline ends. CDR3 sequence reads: CASSRGAVNTGELFF. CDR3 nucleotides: TGTGCCAGCAGCCGGGGGGCGGTGAACACCGGGGAGCTGTTTTTT.

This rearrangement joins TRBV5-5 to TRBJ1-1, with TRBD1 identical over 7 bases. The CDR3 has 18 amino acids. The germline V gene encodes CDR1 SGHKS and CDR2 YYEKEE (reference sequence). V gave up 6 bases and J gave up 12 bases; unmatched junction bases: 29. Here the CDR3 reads CASTRGRGGPEVGGLSFF. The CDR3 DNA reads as TGTGCCAGCACCCGAGGGAGAGGGGGCCCGGAGGTTGGAGGGTTATCTTTCTTT.

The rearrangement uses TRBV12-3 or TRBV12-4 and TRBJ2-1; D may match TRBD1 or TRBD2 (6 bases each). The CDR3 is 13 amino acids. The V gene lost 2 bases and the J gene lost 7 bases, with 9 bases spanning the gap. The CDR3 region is CASSLRRGNEQFF. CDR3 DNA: TGTGCCAGCAGTTTAAGGAGGGGGAATGAGCAGTTCTTC.

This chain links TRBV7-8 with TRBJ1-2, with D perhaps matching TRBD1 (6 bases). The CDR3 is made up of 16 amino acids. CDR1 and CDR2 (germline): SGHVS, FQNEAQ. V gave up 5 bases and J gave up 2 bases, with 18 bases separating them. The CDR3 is CASSPWDIQANYGYTF. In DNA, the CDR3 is TGTGCCAGCAGCCCCTGGGACATTCAGGCCAACTATGGCTACACCTTC.

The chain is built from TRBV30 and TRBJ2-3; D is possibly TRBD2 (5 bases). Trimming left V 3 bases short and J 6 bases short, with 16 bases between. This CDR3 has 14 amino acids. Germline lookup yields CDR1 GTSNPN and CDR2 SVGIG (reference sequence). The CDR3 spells CAWRGQTTMDTQYF. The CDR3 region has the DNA TGTGCCTGGAGAGGCCAGACTACTATGGATACGCAGTATTTT. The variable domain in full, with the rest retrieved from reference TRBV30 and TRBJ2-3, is SQTIHQWPATLVQPVGSPLSLECTVEGTSNPNLYWYRQAAGRGLQLLFYSVGIGQISSEVPQNLSASRPQDRQFILSSKKLLLSDSGFYLCAWRGQTTMDTQYFGPGTRLTVL.

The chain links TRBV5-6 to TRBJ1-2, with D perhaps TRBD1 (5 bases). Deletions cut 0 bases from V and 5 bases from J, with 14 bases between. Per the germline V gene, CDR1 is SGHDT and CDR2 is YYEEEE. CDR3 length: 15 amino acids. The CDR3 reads CASSLAGLPNYGYTF. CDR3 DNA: TGTGCCAGCAGCTTGGCAGGGTTGCCAAATTATGGCTACACCTTC.

CDR3 DNA sequence: TGTGCCAGTAGAGATAGGTGGGGCGATGGCTACACCTTC. Residues: CASRDRWGDGYTF. The rearrangement uses TRBV19 and TRBJ1-2; D is perhaps TRBD1 (5 bases). This CDR3 comprises 13 residues. The V end lost 6 bases, the J end lost 6 bases, and 14 bases lay between the germline ends. Germline V lookup: CDR1 LNHDA, CDR2 SQIVND (reference sequence).